A single sample is the source of the 26 T cell receptor beta chains below, sequenced in a study of T cell repertoires in cytomegalovirus infection. Using its own MiXCR run on the reads, TCRdb lists one record per CDR3 protein. The sample has about 740,000 distinct CDR3 sequences, 35% to 45% seen once; the top ten hold around 2.6%. Sequenced sample: PBMCs. The receptors were sampled from a human donor in good health (CMV status not recorded). Some clones in this sample may be carry-over from other donors' samples.

This clonotype was seen more than once but under ten times. The gene calls are TRBV12-3 or TRBV12-4 and TRBJ2-5; TRBD2 matches 8 bases. This CDR3 region has 14 residues. The ends lost 6 bases at V and 5 bases at J; junction bases unmatched: 8. The CDR3 DNA reads as TGTGCCAGCAGCAATCGGGGGGGGCACGAGACCCAGTACTTC. Translating it yields CASSNRGGHETQYF.

This clonotype has just a few counts. The rearrangement uses TRBV24-1 and TRBJ2-3, with D perhaps TRBD2 (7 bases). V was trimmed by 1 base and J by 3 bases, leaving 13 bases between them. Germline V gene sequence: CDR1 KGHDR, CDR2 SFDVKD. The CDR3 sequence is 16 residues long. CDR3 nucleotides: TGTGCCACCAGTGATTTTGCGGGGGCGGGAACAGATACGCAGTATTTT. As protein: CATSDFAGAGTDTQYF.

About this clonotype itself: The junction departs from the called germline gene at one end, perhaps through a read error. The V call is TRBV28, the J call TRBJ2-4; either TRBD1 or TRBD2 may supply D (6 bases each). The CDR3 is 14 amino acids. Germline CDR1 reads MDHEN; CDR2 reads SYDVKM. The CDR3 region is CASSSGERADMQYF. In DNA, the CDR3 is TGTGCCAGCAGTTCAGGGGAGCGGGCCGACATGCAGTACTTC.

This clonotype has only a few counts. The chain is built from TRBV7-6 and TRBJ2-3; D uncertain. The CDR3 is 16 amino acids. Germline V gene sequence: CDR1 SGHVS, CDR2 FNYEAQ. V dropped 5 bases and J dropped 5 bases, with 20 bases sitting between them. The CDR3 region is CASSADSGRGLDTQYF. The CDR3 nucleotides are TGTGCCAGCAGCGCCGACTCGGGTCGTGGTCTAGATACGCAGTATTTT.

Note on this clonotype: A read error may produce the germline difference seen at one junction end. CDR3 sequence reads: CSVEEREGLVF. The CDR3 coding sequence is TGCAGCGTTGAAGAACGGGAGGGCCTGGTCTTC. The chain carries TRBV29-1 and TRBJ2-1; 8 nucleotides align to TRBD2. CDR3 size: 11 residues. Germline V gives CDR1 SQVTM, CDR2 ANQGSEA.

The chain employs TRBV29-1 and TRBJ2-7; 10 positions match TRBD1. The CDR3 totals 14 residues. Germline values: CDR1 SQVTM, CDR2 ANQGSEA. Trimming cost V 7 bases and J 7 bases; bases outside gene matches: 13. The CDR3: CSAGTGQGMGEQYF. For the CDR3, the DNA is TGCAGCGCTGGAACGGGACAGGGGATGGGAGAGCAGTACTTC.

With respect to this clonotype: Germline and junction disagree at one end, which may indicate a read error. This CDR3 is CASSQTGTSAHEQCF. The CDR3 DNA reads TGTGCCAGCAGCCAGACCGGGACTAGCGCACATGAGCAGTGCTTC. The chain links TRBV7-2 to TRBJ2-1, with TRBD2 identical over 10 bases. This CDR3 is 15 amino acids long. Germline values: CDR1 SGHTA, CDR2 FQGNSA.

A few counts support this clonotype. J is TRBJ2-3 and V is TRBV29-1, with 8 bases aligning to TRBD1. The V gene's germline CDR1 is SQVTM and CDR2 ANQGSEA. This CDR3 is built from 14 residues. The V segment lost 3 bases and the J segment 5 bases; nucleotides outside the gene matches: 7. In DNA, the CDR3 is TGCAGCGTTGACAGGGGGCGGTCGGTAGATACGCAGTATTTT. It encodes CSVDRGRSVDTQYF.

J is TRBJ2-3 and V is TRBV19; D ambiguous. Trimming shortened V by 4 bases and J by 6 bases, and 11 bases separated the two germline ends. This CDR3 region has 13 residues. The germline CDR1 and CDR2 sequences are LNHDA and SQIVND (reference sequence). CDR3 region: CASSTDPSDTQYF. The CDR3 coding sequence is TGTGCCAGTAGTACCGACCCAAGCGATACGCAGTATTTT.

This clonotype was counted only a few times. The rearrangement links TRBV10-1 to TRBJ2-5; D uncertain. The germline V and J ends were trimmed by 4 bases and 0 bases, with 6 bases remaining between them. This CDR3 region has 13 residues. Germline CDR1 is WNHNN and CDR2 is SYGVQD (reference sequence). The CDR3 nucleotides read TGCGCCAGCAGTGGCGACTACCAAGAGACCCAGTACTTC. This codes for CASSGDYQETQYF.

The rearrangement uses TRBV28 and TRBJ1-5; no clear D gene. The V end lost 8 bases, the J end lost 9 bases, and 14 bases lay between the germline ends. The CDR3 covers 12 residues. Germline-derived CDR1 and CDR2 are MDHEN and SYDVKM. The DNA of the CDR3 is TGTGCCAGCGATGGACTCTCAGGGCCCCAGCATTTT. It encodes CASDGLSGPQHF. Full variable domain (outside the CDR3, taken from reference TRBV28 and TRBJ1-5): DVKVTQSSRYLVKRTGEKVFLECVQDMDHENMFWYRQDPGLGLRLIYFSYDVKMKEKGDIPEGYSVSREKKERFSLILESASTNQTSMYLCASDGLSGPQHFGDGTRLSIL.

A few counts support this clonotype. This rearrangement joins TRBV12-3 or TRBV12-4 to TRBJ2-7, with a weak D call TRBD2 (5 bases). V lost 7 bases and J 7 bases, leaving 17 bases between the germline ends. This CDR3 is 13 amino acids long. In DNA, the CDR3 is TGTGCCAGCAACTTCGATGGATCGGGGGAGCAGTACTTC. The encoded protein is CASNFDGSGEQYF.

This clonotype was detected only a few times. V gene TRBV25-1 combines with J gene TRBJ2-5; D may correspond to TRBD1 or TRBD2 (6 bases each). This CDR3 region has 12 residues. V shed 9 bases and J shed 4 bases, with 12 bases lying between them. The germline V gene has CDR1 MGHDK and CDR2 SYGVNS. The DNA for the CDR3 is TGTGCCAGAGGAGGGGGAGCAGAGACCCAGTACTTC. Translated, it gives CARGGGAETQYF.

The J gene is TRBJ1-4, the V gene TRBV4-1, with D uncertain. Germline CDR1 reads MGHRA; CDR2 reads YSYEKL. This CDR3 is built from 16 residues. Between the trimmed V and J ends, which lost 4 bases and 8 bases, there was a span of 20 bases. The CDR3 here is CASSRLPTGVEEKLFF. The DNA for the CDR3 is TGCGCCAGCAGCCGCCTCCCGACGGGTGTAGAAGAAAAACTGTTTTTT.

The CDR3 nucleotides read TGTGCCAGCAGCCCCCGGACGGGGGGTCAATACGAGCAGTACTTC. This encodes CASSPRTGGQYEQYF. The gene calls are TRBV7-2 and TRBJ2-7, with 7 bases lining up with TRBD2. V lost 5 bases to trimming and J lost 4 bases; unmatched junction nucleotides: 11. This CDR3 spans 15 amino acids. Germline V gene sequence: CDR1 SGHTA, CDR2 FQGNSA.

This clonotype was seen a handful of times. This chain uses TRBV5-4 with TRBJ2-1; possible D gene TRBD1, 5 bases. Between the trimmed V and J ends, which lost 3 bases and 4 bases, there was a span of 8 bases. Germline assignment: CDR1 SGHNT and CDR2 YYREEE (reference sequence). CDR3 size: 13 residues. CDR3 region: CASSSTGYNEQFF. As DNA, the CDR3 is TGTGCCAGCAGCTCCACAGGTTACAATGAGCAGTTCTTC.

Concerning this clonotype itself: The junction shows a germline mismatch at one end, possibly a read error. V gene TRBV7-6 combines with J gene TRBJ2-2; D is uncertain. Per the germline V gene, CDR1 is SGHVS and CDR2 is FNYEAQ. This CDR3 has 13 amino acids. As DNA, the CDR3 is TGTGCTAGCAGCAAAGGACGCACCGGGGAGCTGTTTTTT. Translation gives CASSKGRTGELFF.

The rearrangement links TRBV7-2 to TRBJ1-2; D is uncertain. The CDR3 is 15 residues long. The germline V gene encodes CDR1 SGHTA and CDR2 FQGNSA. Trimming removed 5 bases from V and 0 bases from J, with 13 bases in between. The DNA of the CDR3 is TGTGCCAGCAGCCCCCACCTAAAGCCTAACTATGGCTACACCTTC. Translating gives CASSPHLKPNYGYTF.

V gene TRBV6-5 combines with J gene TRBJ2-1; TRBD1 or TRBD2 may be the D gene (5 bases each). Trimming stripped 5 bases from V and 8 bases from J, with 25 bases between. Germline V gives CDR1 MNHEY, CDR2 SVGAGI. The CDR3 contains 17 residues. The CDR3 coding sequence is TGTGCCAGCAGTAGGGGTAGACTAATTGGCCTAAGCGATGAGCAGTTCTTC. Translating it yields CASSRGRLIGLSDEQFF.

In regard to this clonotype: An end of the junction differs from the germline gene, which may be a read error. V usage is TRBV7-9 and J usage is TRBJ2-4; 16 nucleotides align to TRBD2. From germline, CDR1 is SEHNR and CDR2 FQNEAQ (reference sequence). The CDR3 consists of 16 residues. CDR3 amino acids: CASSLTGLAGGDIQYF. The CDR3 region has the DNA TGTGCCAGCAGCTTAACGGGACTAGCGGGAGGGGACATTCAGTATTTC.

In the case of this clonotype: Since a much larger clone is just one base distant, this may be a read error. V gene TRBV6-2 or TRBV6-3 combines with J gene TRBJ2-7, with D possibly TRBD2 on 5 matching bases. The CDR3 consists of 12 residues. The germline V gene encodes CDR1 MNHEY and CDR2 SVGEGT. In nucleotides, the CDR3 is TGTGCCAGCAGTGAGACGGGATACGAGCAGGACTTC. Encoded protein: CASSETGYEQDF.

This clonotype was picked up many times. The rearrangement uses TRBV28 and TRBJ2-1; 8 bases map to TRBD1. Germline trimming cut 3 bases from V and 7 bases from J; bases unmatched to any gene: 8. Germline assignment: CDR1 MDHEN and CDR2 SYDVKM. The CDR3 spans 15 residues. CDR3 bases: TGTGCCAGCAGTTTGAGCAGGGGGCGCAGAAATGAGCAGTTCTTC. Its protein is CASSLSRGRRNEQFF.

This clonotype appeared a few times. V gene TRBV28 combines with J gene TRBJ2-6, with D possibly being TRBD1 (6 bases). The CDR3 spans 13 residues. Trimming cost V 5 bases and J 4 bases, with 6 bases left between them. CDR1 and CDR2 (germline): MDHEN, SYDVKM. Written as DNA, the CDR3 is TGTGCCAGCAGTGGACAGGGGGCCAACGTCCTGACTTTC. It is translated as CASSGQGANVLTF.

The rearrangement uses TRBV10-3 and TRBJ2-6; 9 nucleotides align to TRBD1. V dropped 6 bases and J dropped 2; count of bases not matched to a gene: 11. This CDR3 has 18 amino acids. The germline V gene encodes CDR1 ENHRY and CDR2 SYGVKD. The CDR3 coding sequence is TGTGCCATCAGAGAGGGGACAGGGTCTTATCCTGGGGCCAACGTCCTGACTTTC. As protein: CAIREGTGSYPGANVLTF.

This clonotype was counted at least ten times. The V and J genes are TRBV28 and TRBJ2-3; the D is unclear. Germline lookup yields CDR1 MDHEN and CDR2 SYDVKM. The germline V and J ends were trimmed by 6 bases and 3 bases, with 7 bases remaining between them. CDR3 length: 12 amino acids. CDR3 sequence: CASSRGTDTQYF. CDR3 coding DNA: TGTGCCAGCAGCCGTGGGACAGATACGCAGTATTTT.

The chain carries TRBV9 and TRBJ2-1, with a possible D match to TRBD2 (5 bases). The CDR3 is 18 amino acids. CDR1 is SGDLS, CDR2 YYNGEE, per germline. V lost 0 bases and J lost 0, with 16 bases in between. CDR3 nucleotide sequence: TGTGCCAGCAGCGTAGCCCCCCTAGCTGTCAGCTCCTACAATGAGCAGTTCTTC. It encodes CASSVAPLAVSSYNEQFF.